The T cell receptor (beta chain) under discussion was sequenced for a study of blood T cell repertoires in COVID-19. For the study at large: COVID-19 samples, acute and convalescent, were from the United States, Italy and Spain. Sample material is recorded as cDNA or gDNA derived from T cells, B-cell-depleted T cells, or PBMCs.

In the source study's methods: Reference gene primers were amplified, and this amplification served to estimate nucleated cell counts. The table came from immunoSEQ multiplex PCR; TCRdb's copy has only in-frame clones and leaves some out. Clonal size and the V and J genes are those of that table, whereas D and trimming came from the DNA. Of roughly 300,000 clones in the sample, 85% are singletons; the top ten hold around 7.2%. Trimming took 2 bases from V and 4 from J; bases not matched to a gene: 6. The CDR3 sequence is 15 residues long. Germline lookup yields CDR1 WNHNN and CDR2 SYGVQD (reference sequence).

The chain has TRBV10-1 and TRBJ2-3, with 7 bases fitting TRBD2. The TCR sequence derives from a human donor in a cohort sampled during active COVID-19. Sequencing was carried out using peripheral blood. CDR3 nucleotide sequence: TGCGCCAGCAGTGAGAAGCGGGGCGGGGCAGATACGCAGTATTTT. It is translated as CASSEKRGGADTQYF.